The entry that follows covers one T cell receptor (beta chain) sequence. Its antigen remains undetermined. Base qualities are not recorded, but no much larger clone differs from it by a single base. Genomic DNA was isolated from the sorted cells so that the TCRbeta CDR3 region could be sequenced. The immunoSEQ Assay was used for sequencing of TCRbeta CDR3 regions. Held by TCRdb, this immuneACCESS table contains in-frame sequences only and omits some clones. Under half of the omission traces to an unresolved V gene where checked; the cause of the rest is unknown. The sample yields 50,000 or so clones; approximately 79% were counted once. The biggest ten clones account for 7.9% of the sample. The data are from a study of OX40 agonist ivuxolimab in advanced cancers. Study-level background: Ivuxolimab, which targeted the costimulatory receptor OX40 (CD134), was an agonistic, fully human IgG2 monoclonal antibody. In the dose-escalation cohort, more than 75% of patients were male, and the mean age was roughly 60 years, with a range of roughly 20 to 80. The point of sequencing TCRbeta in the periphery was to test whether ivuxolimab changed TCR sequence diversity and drove clonal T-cell expansion. Patients were allowed to have had prior anti-PD-1, anti-PD-L1 or anti-CTLA-4 therapy, and 40% of the dose-escalation patients had previously received checkpoint inhibitors. Intravenous ivuxolimab was administered to patients every 2 weeks at six dose levels: 0.01, 0.1, 0.3, 1.5, 3 and 10 mg/kg. The paper covers the monotherapy dose-escalation part of the phase I ivuxolimab trial, which included N ≈ 57 patients. Partial responses were achieved by three dose-escalation patients, of whom one had hepatocellular carcinoma and two had cutaneous melanoma. Of the approximately 50 patients in dose escalation, about 20 had hepatocellular carcinoma, around 15 had melanoma, 9 had renal cell carcinoma and 9 had head and neck cancer.

The paper as a whole reports these results and caveats: Low levels of normalized T-cell clonal expansion were also seen in some nonresponding patients. After ivuxolimab, more expanded clones were found on average in CD8+ T cells than in CD4+ T cells. Antigen specificity was not determined for the clonally expanded peripheral T cells. In the 0.1-3.0 mg/kg groups, partial responders had among the lowest normalized peripheral clonal expansion, particularly in CD8+ T cells. Clonal expansion of both CD4+ and CD8+ blood T cells was observed from baseline to week 6 at doses 0.1 to 3.0 mg/kg.

Spanning cysteine to phenylalanine, the CDR3 consists of 14 amino acids. The DNA shown is the 42-base CDR3, in frame from base 1. CDR1 SGHDT and CDR2 YYEEEE are derived from the germline V gene. V was cut back by 4 bases and J by 1 base, leaving a gap of 12 bases between them. The trial excluded patients who had a history of autoimmune disease or were on systemic immunosuppression. Peripheral blood for TCR sequencing was drawn from every dose cohort at baseline, at cycle 4 day 1 and at cycle 7 day 1. Samples were obtained from an open-label, multicenter, first-in-human phase I dose-escalation trial of ivuxolimab. Adults with locally advanced or metastatic head and neck squamous cell, hepatocellular, melanoma or renal cell carcinoma were enrolled in the trial. Before TCR sequencing, CD4+ T cells and CD8+ T cells were sorted from peripheral blood as separate populations.

The rearranged chain carries TRBV5-6 and TRBJ2-7; TRBD1 could be the D gene, as 5 bases match. Material: CD4+ or CD8+ T cells sorted from blood, obtained in a trial of the OX40 agonist ivuxolimab. This receptor was taken from an adult with an advanced solid tumor such as melanoma, head and neck, liver or kidney cancer. The sequenced DNA: TGTGCCAGCAGCCCTCGAAGGGGATCCTACGAGCAGTACTTC. This encodes CASSPRRGSYEQYF.